This T cell receptor beta chain was obtained from a study of cytomegalovirus exposure and HLA in healthy donors. Concerning this clone itself: What it binds is not known.

Libraries were prepared by immunoSEQ multiplex PCR; TCRdb keeps only in-frame clonotypes and omits some of them. The sample holds about 140,000 clones, 70% to 90% seen once. V was pared by 2 bases and J by 3 bases, with 8 bases between. This CDR3 has 13 residues. The germline CDR1 and CDR2 sequences are MNHEY and SMNVEV (reference sequence). Points from the study as a whole: The tendency of first-cohort TCR clusters to co-occur in the 120 or so validation repertoires was the finding of a later analysis. Among TCR sequences, most were rare, though some public TCRs appeared in many donors. TCR beta chains numbering about 160 were designated cytomegalovirus-associated.

What was sequenced was PBMCs. The TCR sequence derives from a man aged 18 to 29 in good health and CMV-seronegative. The chain recombines TRBV27 with TRBJ2-7; a weak D match, TRBD1 (5 bases). The CDR3 DNA is TGTGCCAGCAGTTTAGACAGTGGCTACGAGCAGTACTTC. Encoded protein: CASSLDSGYEQYF.